The clone carrying this T cell receptor (beta chain) appeared a single time. Germline V CDR1 and CDR2: SGHDN, FVKESK. The ends lost 3 bases at V and 2 bases at J; junction bases unmatched: 4. The CDR3 sequence is 14 residues long. This sample is drawn from a study of T cell changes during pregnancy in multiple sclerosis. Sequencing used immunoSEQ multiplex PCR; TCRdb keeps in-frame clones, though not all of them. The table has around 46,000 clones, 80% to 90% seen once. The sample in question was CD8+ T cells from peripheral blood mononuclear cells, obtained in the second trimester of pregnancy. The gene calls are TRBV14 and TRBJ2-7, with 7 bases fitting TRBD1. This receptor was identified in a female donor with multiple sclerosis, enrolled in a pregnancy study. The CDR3 DNA follows: TGTGCCAGCAGCCAGGGGACAGCAACCTACGAGCAGTACTTC. This gives the protein CASSQGTATYEQYF.